Given below is one TCR beta chain in context. Its specificity is not known. Every sample had a minimum of 6.5 million PBMCs isolated. Extracted total RNA amounted to at least 5.5 micrograms for each sample. The data derive from a study of blood T cells in healthy people across ages. Regarding the study as a whole: In the absence of known donor CMV status, changes in expanded clonotypes were possibly confounded. Across the age range, TCR beta diversity per million T cells fell in a roughly linear way.

It was with a sample-barcoded 5' primer and a J-beta primer mix that a second PCR of roughly 6 to 11 cycles was run. TCRdb reanalysed the 5' RACE reads using MiXCR and keeps one entry per CDR3 protein. There are hundreds of thousands of distinct CDR3 sequences in the sample; more than 55% occur only once, and roughly 25% lies in the top ten. The sequence was obtained from a man aged 40-49 years in good health. Source material: blood.

In DNA form, the CDR3 reads TGTGCCACCAACGAGGGGGTTGGTAATCAGCCCCAGCATTTT. This codes for CATNEGVGNQPQHF. This chain connects TRBV7-9 to TRBJ1-5, with a possible D match to TRBD1 (6 bases). This CDR3 is built from 14 residues. The germline CDR1 and CDR2 sequences are SEHNR and FQNEAQ (reference sequence). The ends were cut back, 10 bases at V and 4 bases at J, with 17 bases in the middle.